This T cell receptor beta chain was captured by sequencing in a study of blood T cell repertoires in COVID-19. Study as a whole: Samples representing acute and convalescent COVID-19 were sourced from the United States, Italy and Spain. PBMCs, B-cell-depleted T cells, or T cells provided the cDNA or gDNA that made up the material.

The age range of participants was about 18 to 90 years, with residence in some 25 US areas. Recovered participants had two consecutive negative NP/OP PCR tests, healthcare professional clearance, or symptom resolution. The CDR3 is 16 amino acids. Trimming cost V 1 base and J 4 bases; bases outside gene matches: 3. The germline gives CDR1 SGHNT, CDR2 YENEEA. The assay was immunoSEQ multiplex PCR, and TCRdb's table has in-frame clones only and misses some. Among about 330,000 clones, roughly 90% were seen once, and the ten largest hold approximately 17%. This clonotype was sampled from a woman in her thirties who had recovered from COVID-19. The chain links TRBV11-3 to TRBJ2-2; 10 bases fit TRBD1. The sequenced material came from PBMCs or T cells enriched from blood (not recorded which). CDR3 nucleotides: TGTGCCAGCAGCTTAGCAGGGACAGGGGCCACCGGGGAGCTGTTTTTT. Its translation is CASSLAGTGATGELFF.